This T cell receptor (beta chain) stems from a study of T-cell memory formation after mild COVID-19. Whole-study context: Most TCR clusters belonged to a single donor.

From germline, CDR1 is LNHDA and CDR2 SQIVND (reference sequence). Deletions cut 6 bases from V and 7 bases from J, with 19 bases between. This CDR3 comprises 15 residues. TCRdb passed the 5' RACE reads through MiXCR, listing each CDR3 protein once. Of 380,000 or so distinct CDR3 sequences listed, about an eighth were seen once; the top ten hold approximately 20%. The receptor was isolated from a man between 18 and 29 years old who had mild COVID-19 (a few samples of this study predate the infection). Cell type and time point are not known. V gene TRBV19 combines with J gene TRBJ2-1; perhaps TRBD2 as D (7 bases). Sequenced input: PBMCs or a T cell subset sorted from them (not recorded which). The CDR3 protein is CASSPRRGADNEQFF. The CDR3, as DNA: TGTGCCAGTAGCCCCCGTCGGGGGGCAGATAATGAGCAGTTCTTC. Together with reference TRBV19 and TRBJ2-1, the CDR3 gives the full variable domain: DGGITQSPKYLFRKEGQNVTLSCEQNLNHDAMYWYRQDPGQGLRLIYYSQIVNDFQKGDIAEGYSVSREKKESFPLTVTSAQKNPTAFYLCASSPRRGADNEQFFGPGTRLTVL.